One T cell receptor (beta chain) is described in this entry. The data were produced by immunoSEQ multiplex PCR, yet TCRdb's version contains in-frame clones alone and is incomplete. This sample has fewer than 350,000 clones, with 85% found just once. The germline V gene has CDR1 SGHRS and CDR2 YFSETQ. V gave up 3 bases and J gave up 5 bases; unmatched junction bases: 8. The CDR3 totals 15 residues. This specimen comes from a study of blood T cell repertoires in COVID-19. Overall study context: Acute and convalescent COVID-19 specimens originated in the United States, Italy and Spain.

The TCR comes from a woman in her twenties or thirties who had been exposed to COVID-19. The gene calls are TRBV5-1 and TRBJ2-5, with TRBD1 matching 9 bases. The sequencing input was PBMCs or T cells enriched from blood (not recorded which). DNA of the CDR3: TGCGCCAGCAGCTCCGGGACAGGGTTGGTGGAGACCCAGTACTTC. Translating gives CASSSGTGLVETQYF.